A selection of T cell receptor beta chains follows, all from one sample in a study of cytomegalovirus exposure and HLA in healthy donors. Clones were read by immunoSEQ multiplex PCR, and TCRdb kept only the in-frame ones, dropping some. The table lists roughly 97,000 clones, roughly four fifths of them singletons. Source material: PBMCs. The receptors were gathered from a man aged 40-49 years in good health and CMV-seropositive. CDR3s include the opening cysteine and the closing phenylalanine or tryptophan. The D gene is left open where the match is weak. Size is stated for part of the rows, as once, few or many counts, or as a class when the clone is expanded.

d_gene	v_gene	j_gene	abundance	CDR3nt	CDR3aa
TRBD2	TRBV5-1	TRBJ2-2	-	TGCGCCAGCACGCCCGGACTAGCGGGTCGGAACACCGGGGAGCTGTTTTTT	CASTPGLAGRNTGELFF
TRBD1	TRBV9	TRBJ1-6	-	TGTGCCAGCAGCGGACAGGGGACGGGTTATTCACCCCTCCACTTT	CASSGQGTGYSPLHF
TRBD1	TRBV4-1	TRBJ2-7	-	TGCGCCAGCAGCCAAACCGATCCGACAGGGGGCTTTAGCTACGAGCAGTACTTC	CASSQTDPTGGFSYEQYF
-	TRBV29-1	TRBJ1-5	-	TGCAGCGTTGCTATCCAGGGTATCGATCAGCCCCAGCATTTT	CSVAIQGIDQPQHF
TRBD1	TRBV5-4	TRBJ1-1	-	TGTGCCAGCAGTTACGGCTTTGGACAGGGGGTCACTGAAGCTTTCTTT	CASSYGFGQGVTEAFF
TRBD2	TRBV29-1	TRBJ2-3	-	TGCAGCTTTTGGGTGTCTAGCGGGAGGAGCACAGATACGCAGTATTTT	CSFWVSSGRSTDTQYF
TRBD1	TRBV27	TRBJ1-6	-	TGTGCCAGCAGTTTCACAGGGGAAAATTCACCCCTCCACTTT	CASSFTGENSPLHF
TRBD2	TRBV9	TRBJ2-1	-	TGTGCCAGCAGCGTAGAGGGACTAGCGGCCAATGAGCAGTTCTTC	CASSVEGLAANEQFF
TRBD2	TRBV7-9	TRBJ2-1	-	TGTGCCAGCAGCCATTCACTAGCGGGAGTCAGGAATGAGCAGTTCTTC	CASSHSLAGVRNEQFF
-	TRBV5-1	TRBJ1-2	-	TGCGCCAGCAGCGGTGGGCAGGCCACCAACTATGGCTACACCTTC	CASSGGQATNYGYTF
-	TRBV5-1	TRBJ1-1	-	TGCGCCAGCAGCTTGGGGGCAAAAAGGGGCACTGAAGCTTTCTTT	CASSLGAKRGTEAFF
TRBD1	TRBV6-1	TRBJ1-6	-	TGTGCCAGCAGACGACAGGGGGCTTGGTCACCCCTCCACTTT	CASRRQGAWSPLHF
-	TRBV7-9	TRBJ1-1	-	TGTTCCAGCAGCCCAGTTCCTGCAGGGAACACTGAAGCTTTCTTT	CSSSPVPAGNTEAFF
TRBD1	TRBV7-9	TRBJ2-7	-	TGTGCCAGCAGCTCCAACAGGGGGTCTACCTACGAGCAGTACTTC	CASSSNRGSTYEQYF
-	TRBV28	TRBJ2-4	-	TGTGCCAGCCTGTCCCTACTAGCCAAAAACATTCAGTACTTC	CASLSLLAKNIQYF
TRBD2	TRBV7-9	TRBJ2-3	-	TGTGCCAGCGAGAAGGGAGGGAACACAGATACGCAGTATTTT	CASEKGGNTDTQYF
TRBD2	TRBV30	TRBJ2-3	-	TGTGCCTGGAGTGTAGCGGGAGCCTCAGATACGCAGTATTTT	CAWSVAGASDTQYF
TRBD1	TRBV28	TRBJ1-1	-	TGTGCCAGCAGTTATTGGGGACAGCCCCTCGCCACTGAAGCTTTCTTT	CASSYWGQPLATEAFF
-	TRBV2	TRBJ2-7	once	TGTGCCAGCAAAGAGCATTCCTACGAGCAGTACTTC	CASKEHSYEQYF
TRBD2	TRBV5-4	TRBJ2-7	-	TGTGCCAGCAGTCCGGGACTAGCGGGGTTGTACGAGCAGTACTTC	CASSPGLAGLYEQYF
TRBD1	TRBV19	TRBJ1-6	-	TGTGCCAGTAGTTGGCCGGGACAGGTTAATTCACCCCTCCACTTT	CASSWPGQVNSPLHF
-	TRBV7-2	TRBJ2-3	-	TGTGCCAGCACCACGGTGGTTGGAGATACGCAGTATTTT	CASTTVVGDTQYF
-	TRBV25-1	TRBJ2-1	-	TGTGCCAGCACTTTAGCTGGAGTCCACAATGAGCAGTTCTTC	CASTLAGVHNEQFF
-	TRBV6-5	TRBJ1-1	-	TGTGCCAGCAGTTACTCGGACTGGACTGAAGCTTTCTTT	CASSYSDWTEAFF
-	TRBV7-9	TRBJ2-7	-	TGTGCCAGCACCGTTGAGAACGAGCAGTACTTC	CASTVENEQYF
-	TRBV9	TRBJ2-5	-	TGTGCCAGCAGCGTCGGGACACCGACGACGGAGACCCAGTACTTC	CASSVGTPTTETQYF
TRBD1	TRBV5-6	TRBJ1-2	-	TGCGCCAGCAGCTTGAGGGGGCCCGGCTATGGCTACACCTTC	CASSLRGPGYGYTF
-	TRBV15	TRBJ1-2	-	TGTGCCACCAGCAGAGGGGCCGGGAGTGGCTACACCTTC	CATSRGAGSGYTF
-	TRBV18	TRBJ2-3	-	TGTGCCAGCTCACCATCGGGGGTCACAGATACGCAGTATTTT	CASSPSGVTDTQYF
TRBD1	TRBV10-2	TRBJ2-7	-	TGCGCCAGCACGATCGACAGGGGGCGAACCTACGAGCAGTACTTC	CASTIDRGRTYEQYF
-	TRBV6-5	TRBJ1-1	-	TGTGCCAGCAAACAACCGAGGATGTCTAGCACTGAAGCTTTCTTT	CASKQPRMSSTEAFF
TRBD2	TRBV11-2	TRBJ2-1	once	TGTGCCAGCAGCCCATCGCGGGGACTAGCGAGGTACAATGAGCAGTTCTTC	CASSPSRGLARYNEQFF
-	TRBV28	TRBJ1-4	-	TGTGCCAGCAGTTTGGGGGGGAATGAAAAACTGTTTTTT	CASSLGGNEKLFF
-	TRBV9	TRBJ2-3	-	TGTGCCAGCAGCCCCGGTGGGGGCCCAGATACGCAGTATTTT	CASSPGGGPDTQYF
TRBD1	TRBV28	TRBJ2-7	-	TGTGCCAGCAGAACGGGACAGGGGGCTGGCGAGCAGTACTTC	CASRTGQGAGEQYF
-	TRBV2	TRBJ1-6	-	TGTGCCAGCAGGCCCCCAGGGGTCTATAATTCACCCCTCCACTTT	CASRPPGVYNSPLHF
TRBD1	TRBV4-1	TRBJ1-1	-	TGCGCCAGCAGCCATCGGACAGGGGGGGGCACTGAAGCTTTCTTT	CASSHRTGGGTEAFF
TRBD1	TRBV10-3	TRBJ2-6	-	TGTGCCATCAGTGGGGGACAGGGGGATTCTGGGGCCAACGTCCTGACTTTC	CAISGGQGDSGANVLTF
-	TRBV2	TRBJ1-5	-	TGTGCCAGCAGTCTGGGCGTACGCAATCAGCCCCAGCATTTT	CASSLGVRNQPQHF
TRBD2	TRBV10-1	TRBJ2-1	-	TGCGCCAGCAGTGGATGGACTAGCGGGACGTGGGATGAGCAGTTCTTC	CASSGWTSGTWDEQFF
-	TRBV6-1	TRBJ2-1	few	TGTGCCAGCAGTGAAGCGAGGGTCTCCTACAATGAGCAGTTCTTC	CASSEARVSYNEQFF
-	TRBV5-1	TRBJ1-1	-	TGCGCCAGCAGCTTGAATGGCAACCGGGACACTGAAGCTTTCTTT	CASSLNGNRDTEAFF
TRBD1	TRBV5-1	TRBJ1-2	-	TGCGCCAGCAGCGGGGGGACAGCCAACGGCTATGGCTACACCTTC	CASSGGTANGYGYTF
-	TRBV28	TRBJ2-2	-	TGTGCCAGCAGTTTTATTAGCGACACCGGGGAGCTGTTTTTT	CASSFISDTGELFF
-	TRBV6-1	TRBJ1-5	-	TGTGCCAGCACCCCCAGGGGAACTAGCAATCAGCCCCAGCATTTT	CASTPRGTSNQPQHF
-	TRBV10-3	TRBJ1-2	-	TGTGCCATCAGTGATCCCTTCACGGGGGACTATGGCTACACCTTC	CAISDPFTGDYGYTF
TRBD2	TRBV9	TRBJ2-2	-	TGTGCCAGCAGCGTAGCACTAGCGGGTGGAGGGGAGCTGTTTTTT	CASSVALAGGGELFF
TRBD2	TRBV19	TRBJ2-1	-	TGTGCCAGTAGTATAGAGGGTAGCGGGAGATGGTATGAGCAGTTCTTC	CASSIEGSGRWYEQFF
TRBD2	TRBV6-1	TRBJ2-2	-	TGTGCCAGCAGCGGCGGGAGGGCCCCCGGGGAGCTGTTTTTT	CASSGGRAPGELFF
TRBD1	TRBV10-1	TRBJ2-7	-	TGCGCCAACTATCACAAGGGGGCGTCCTACGAGCAGTACTTC	CANYHKGASYEQYF
-	TRBV5-4	TRBJ2-7	-	TGTGCCAGCAGTTCGGGGAACGGGGAGTACTTC	CASSSGNGEYF
TRBD1	TRBV11-1	TRBJ2-1	-	TGTGCCAGCAGCTTAGCGGGACAGGGCTACAATGAGCAGTTCTTC	CASSLAGQGYNEQFF
-	TRBV5-4	TRBJ2-3	-	TGTGCCAGCAGCCCCTCGAGATCAAGTACAGATACGCAGTATTTT	CASSPSRSSTDTQYF
-	TRBV14	TRBJ2-6	-	TGTGCCAGCAGCCCGGACAGCTCCCTTGTCGGGGCCAACGGCCTGACTTTC	CASSPDSSLVGANGLTF
-	TRBV6-1	TRBJ1-1	-	TGTGCCCTGCAACTAGATTATCTCCCTGGCGCTGAAGCTTTCTTT	CALQLDYLPGAEAFF
-	TRBV18	TRBJ1-1	-	TGTGCCAGCTCACCACCGGAACGGGTCTACACTGAAGCTTTCTTT	CASSPPERVYTEAFF
TRBD1	TRBV7-2	TRBJ2-1	-	TGTGCCAGCAGCTTAAGACAGGGGAATGAGCAGTTCTTC	CASSLRQGNEQFF
-	TRBV7-6	TRBJ1-1	-	TGTGCCAGCAGCTTAATCGGGGGGGACACTGAAGCTTTCTTT	CASSLIGGDTEAFF